The clone carrying this T cell receptor beta chain has a handful of counts. The target antigen is unknown. This sample was taken from a study of response to subunit inactivated influenza vaccine. Findings and caveats of the study: A suggestion made by the authors is that each seasonal influenza vaccination recruits few new T cells.

TCRdb re-derived calls from the RT-PCR reads in MiXCR, one entry per CDR3 protein. The data contain around 710,000 distinct CDR3 sequences, approximately 14% of them singletons. This sequence was found in a man in his forties or fifties who received an inactivated influenza vaccine. The sequencing here drew on PBMCs from blood, taken 14 to 15 days before vaccination.

The CDR3 region has the DNA TGTGCCAGCAGTCCCTCGGGACTAGCGGACTACGAGCAGTACTTC. Amino acid sequence: CASSPSGLADYEQYF. This chain uses TRBV12-3 or TRBV12-4 with TRBJ2-7, with 11 bases aligning to TRBD2. The CDR3 extends over 15 amino acids. V lost 5 bases and J lost 3; bases outside the gene matches: 6.